Shown below are 30 T cell receptor beta chains from a single sample sequenced in a study of shared clonotypes between healthy human individuals (dated by TCRdb to 2019 to 2021). CD8 naive samples consisted of CD45RO-negative cells that were positively selected for CCR7, yielding a CD45RA+CCR7+ population without TemRA cells. To prepare the library, the immunoSEQ multiplex PCR assay was applied. TCRdb obtained this table from immuneACCESS and retained in-frame rearrangements with V and J assigned. These tables miss some clones; where compared with another copy, unresolved V genes account for less than half of the shortfall, and the remainder is unexplained. Recorded for this sample are around 2,000,000 clones; about 95% of them occurred a single time. Of the sample, about 1.1% is held by the ten largest clones. What was sequenced was naive CD8+ T cells sorted from blood. The cell subset or site label here, explained by the study, means: CD45RA+CCR7+. Every receptor here comes from a man younger than 30 in good health.

The chain has TRBV7-9 and TRBJ2-5; D remains unclear. Germline V lookup: CDR1 SEHNR, CDR2 FQNEAQ (reference sequence). This CDR3 has 15 amino acids. V dropped 4 bases and J dropped 3 bases, with 15 bases sitting between them. The CDR3 region is CASSSGKAVEETQYF. The CDR3 nucleotides are TGTGCCAGCAGCTCCGGCAAGGCAGTCGAAGAGACCCAGTACTTC. Based on the CDR3 plus reference TRBV7-9 and TRBJ2-5, the full variable domain is DTGVSQNPRHKITKRGQNVTFRCDPISEHNRLYWYRQTLGQGPEFLTYFQNEAQLEKSRLLSDRFSAERPKGSFSTLEIQRTEQGDSAMYLCASSSGKAVEETQYFGPGTRLLVL.

The rearrangement uses TRBV18 and TRBJ2-7, with 8 bases identical to TRBD1. J lost 7 bases, V lost 3 bases, and 2 bases had no gene match. Per the germline V gene, CDR1 is KGHSH and CDR2 is LQKENI. The CDR3 covers 12 residues. CDR3 nucleotide sequence: TGTGCCAGCTCACCGGGACAGGTTGAGCAGTACTTC. It specifies CASSPGQVEQYF.

This chain links TRBV4-1 with TRBJ2-7; 8 bases are shared with TRBD2. The V gene's germline CDR1 is MGHRA and CDR2 YSYEKL. Trimming removed 6 bases from V and 5 bases from J; junction bases left unmatched: 9. There are 14 residues in the CDR3. CDR3 sequence: CASSRSGGANEQYF. The CDR3 region has the DNA TGCGCCAGCAGTCGATCGGGGGGGGCTAACGAGCAGTACTTC.

The chain uses TRBV6-4 and TRBJ2-3, with D perhaps matching TRBD2 (6 bases). V lost 4 bases and J 0 bases, leaving 11 bases between the germline ends. Per germline, CDR1 MRHNA and CDR2 SNTAGT. The CDR3 sequence is 15 residues long. CDR3 in DNA: TGTGCCAGCAGTGGAACGGGGAGGAGCACAGATACGCAGTATTTT. Encoded protein: CASSGTGRSTDTQYF.

This clone was observed a single time. At the DNA level, this CDR3 is encoded by other sequences in the same sample as well. V and J are TRBV9 and TRBJ2-7; D is undetermined. Germline values: CDR1 SGDLS, CDR2 YYNGEE. V shed 2 bases and J shed 3 bases, with 12 bases lying between them. This CDR3 is built from 14 residues. CDR3 DNA: TGTGCCAGCAGCGTTGGGCAAGGGAACTACGAGCAGTACTTC. This encodes CASSVGQGNYEQYF.

V and J are TRBV29-1 and TRBJ2-3; D may be TRBD1 (5 bases). Trimming removed 3 bases from V and 2 bases from J, with 12 bases in between. Per germline, CDR1 SQVTM and CDR2 ANQGSEA. The CDR3 runs to 14 residues. The CDR3 spells CSVDTGTLTDTQYF. The CDR3 DNA follows: TGCAGCGTTGATACAGGCACCCTCACAGATACGCAGTATTTT.

V gene TRBV6-5 combines with J gene TRBJ2-7; a weak D match, TRBD1 (5 bases). Germline CDR1 reads MNHEY; CDR2 reads SVGAGI. The V end was cut by 2 bases, the J end by 6 bases, with 8 bases between. This CDR3 is built from 12 residues. The CDR3 here is CASSYPDSEQYF. The CDR3 DNA reads as TGTGCCAGCAGTTACCCTGACAGCGAGCAGTACTTC.

The chain is built from TRBV29-1 and TRBJ1-4; 7 bases line up with TRBD1. The CDR3 extends over 14 amino acids. Germline loops: CDR1 SQVTM, CDR2 ANQGSEA. V trimming: 0 bases; J trimming: 7 bases; junction bases outside the gene matches: 5. The CDR3 DNA sequence: TGCAGCGTTGAAGAGCCGGGACAGAGTGAAAAACTGTTTTTT. Protein product: CSVEEPGQSEKLFF. Drawing the rest from reference TRBV29-1 and TRBJ1-4, the complete variable domain is SAVISQKPSRDICQRGTSLTIQCQVDSQVTMMFWYRQQPGQSLTLIATANQGSEATYESGFVIDKFPISRPNLTFSTLTVSNMSPEDSSIYLCSVEEPGQSEKLFFGSGTQLSVL.

J is TRBJ1-4 and V is TRBV4-1; possibly TRBD1 for D (5 bases). The germline CDR1 and CDR2 sequences are MGHRA and YSYEKL. This CDR3 is 16 amino acids long. The V gene lost 1 base and the J gene lost 5 bases, with 14 bases spanning the gap. The CDR3 region is CASSQAAQGLNEKLFF. CDR3 sequence (DNA): TGCGCCAGCAGCCAAGCGGCTCAGGGCCTCAATGAAAAACTGTTTTTT.

This chain connects TRBV7-9 to TRBJ1-1, with 7 bases lining up with TRBD1. Germline assignment: CDR1 SEHNR and CDR2 FQNEAQ (reference sequence). Trimming cost V 1 base and J 1 base; bases outside gene matches: 9. The CDR3 is made up of 17 amino acids. CDR3 sequence (DNA): TGTGCCAGCAGCTTAGGGACAGGAGTCGGGGGGAACACTGAAGCTTTCTTT. Encoded protein: CASSLGTGVGGNTEAFF. Full variable domain (remainder filled in from reference TRBV7-9 and TRBJ1-1): DTGVSQNPRHKITKRGQNVTFRCDPISEHNRLYWYRQTLGQGPEFLTYFQNEAQLEKSRLLSDRFSAERPKGSFSTLEIQRTEQGDSAMYLCASSLGTGVGGNTEAFFGQGTRLTVV.

This chain uses TRBV29-1 with TRBJ2-5; unclear D gene. Trimming cost V 5 bases and J 0 bases, with 13 bases left between them. CDR3 length: 14 residues. Per germline, CDR1 SQVTM and CDR2 ANQGSEA. The DNA of the CDR3 is TGCAGCGTTCATGTTCCCGGGTACCAAGAGACCCAGTACTTC. This translates into CSVHVPGYQETQYF.

The J gene is TRBJ1-2, the V gene TRBV30; D remains unclear. V lost 0 bases and J lost 3, with 11 bases in between. The CDR3 runs 14 residues. CDR1 and CDR2 from the germline V gene are GTSNPN and SVGIG (reference sequence). In DNA form, the CDR3 reads TGTGCCTGGAGTGTAGCGGGGAGTGACTATGGCTACACCTTC. It specifies CAWSVAGSDYGYTF.

This clone showed up just once. V gene TRBV7-6 combines with J gene TRBJ2-2; maybe TRBD2 (6 bases). The CDR3 consists of 15 residues. Trimming removed 0 bases at V and 8 bases at J, with 13 bases between. Germline V gives CDR1 SGHVS, CDR2 FNYEAQ. This CDR3 is CASSLASPSAGELFF. Here the CDR3 DNA reads TGTGCCAGCAGCTTAGCCTCCCCTAGCGCTGGGGAGCTGTTTTTT.

The chain has TRBV10-3 and TRBJ2-7; 10 nucleotides agree with TRBD1. J gave up 4 bases and V 3 bases, and 3 bases lay outside the gene matches. From germline, CDR1 is ENHRY and CDR2 SYGVKD. CDR3 length: 14 residues. The CDR3: CAISDRQGAYEQYF. For the CDR3, the DNA is TGTGCCATCAGTGACCGACAGGGGGCTTACGAGCAGTACTTC.

This chain joins TRBV6-1 and TRBJ2-1, with a weak D call TRBD1 (5 bases). Germline CDR1 and CDR2: MNHNS and SASEGT. The CDR3 runs to 14 residues. With 5 bases removed from V and 1 base from J, the gap between germline ends came to 9 bases. For the CDR3, the DNA is TGTGCCAGCAGTCCGCAGGGTTCCTACAATGAGCAGTTCTTC. This sequence encodes CASSPQGSYNEQFF.

About this clone: The sample contains more than one DNA sequence encoding this CDR3. CDR3 nucleotide sequence: TGTGCCTGGAGTGTAGACTGGGCGTCAGGGGATGGCTACACCTTC. Amino acid sequence: CAWSVDWASGDGYTF. V usage is TRBV30 and J usage is TRBJ1-2; TRBD1 might be the D (6 bases). The CDR3 spans 15 residues. V gave up 0 bases and J gave up 6 bases, with 17 bases separating them. CDR1 GTSNPN and CDR2 SVGIG come from the germline V gene (reference sequence).

This clone has a single count. The rearrangement links TRBV5-1 to TRBJ2-1, with D perhaps TRBD2 (6 bases). From germline, CDR1 is SGHRS and CDR2 YFSETQ. The CDR3 is 20 residues long. V was shortened by 4 bases and J by 8 bases, with 34 bases between the two germline ends. CDR3 region: CASSLGVIESGSERFDEQFF. In DNA form, the CDR3 reads TGCGCCAGCAGCCTCGGGGTAATTGAAAGCGGGTCCGAGAGGTTCGATGAGCAGTTCTTC.

Only one count was recorded for this clone. The rearrangement joins TRBV25-1 to TRBJ1-1; possibly TRBD1 for D (6 bases). This CDR3 is 18 amino acids long. The V end was cut by 6 bases, the J end by 0 bases, with 23 bases between. The germline gives CDR1 MGHDK, CDR2 SYGVNS. CDR3 in amino acids: CASSPLPGHLSLNTEAFF. In DNA, the CDR3 is TGTGCCAGCAGCCCCCTTCCGGGACATCTAAGTTTGAACACTGAAGCTTTCTTT.

This rearrangement joins TRBV5-6 to TRBJ2-5; D uncertain. CDR1 is SGHDT, CDR2 YYEEEE, per germline. The V and J ends lost 4 bases and 1 base respectively, with 8 bases between them. There are 13 residues in the CDR3. The CDR3 loop reads CASSEQIQETQYF. The CDR3 DNA reads as TGTGCCAGCAGCGAACAAATCCAAGAGACCCAGTACTTC. The full variable domain, completed using reference TRBV5-6 and TRBJ2-5, is DAGVTQSPTHLIKTRGQQVTLRCSPKSGHDTVSWYQQALGQGPQFIFQYYEEEERQRGNFPDRFSGHQFPNYSSELNVNALLLGDSALYLCASSEQIQETQYFGPGTRLLVL.

This CDR3 reads CASSAGTGGREQYF. CDR3 sequence (DNA): TGTGCCAGCAGTGCCGGGACAGGGGGTCGCGAGCAGTACTTC. The chain couples TRBV6-5 to TRBJ2-7; 11 nucleotides agree with TRBD1. The CDR3 is 14 amino acids. Germline CDR1 MNHEY, CDR2 SVGAGI. The V and J ends lost 5 bases and 6 bases, in that order; junction bases with no gene match: 6.

This chain connects TRBV13 to TRBJ2-1; 7 bases match TRBD2. This CDR3 has 17 residues. The V gene's germline CDR1 is PRHDT and CDR2 FYEKMQ (reference sequence). Losses at the gene ends were 4 bases for V and 6 bases for J; bases not matched to a gene: 15. The CDR3 region is CASSSSFLTSRSNEQFF. DNA of the CDR3: TGTGCCAGCAGCTCTAGCTTCTTGACTAGCAGGAGCAATGAGCAGTTCTTC.

The V gene is TRBV25-1, the J gene TRBJ2-1, with D perhaps matching TRBD1 (6 bases). V lost 4 bases and J lost 6, with 25 bases in between. The CDR3 spans 18 residues. The germline V gene has CDR1 MGHDK and CDR2 SYGVNS. The CDR3 here is CASSVNRAGAILVNEQFF. CDR3 bases: TGTGCCAGCAGTGTCAATCGGGCAGGGGCGATCCTAGTCAATGAGCAGTTCTTC.

The rearrangement joins TRBV28 to TRBJ2-5; 12 nucleotides line up with TRBD1. From germline, CDR1 is MDHEN and CDR2 SYDVKM. The CDR3 length is 18 residues. After removal of 5 bases from V and 0 bases from J, the junction contained 10 bases not matched to a gene. The CDR3 DNA reads TGTGCCAGCAGTGGGGGACAGGGGGCCTCCATCTACCAAGAGACCCAGTACTTC. It specifies CASSGGQGASIYQETQYF.

Comment on this clone: The sample has other DNA sequences that encode this CDR3 too. The chain joins TRBV10-2 to TRBJ2-7, with a tentative D call TRBD2 (6 bases). The V end lost 6 bases, the J end lost 4 bases, and 7 bases lay between the germline ends. The V gene's germline CDR1 is WSHSY and CDR2 SAAADI. This CDR3 has 11 residues. The CDR3 reads CASSRGYEQYF. The CDR3 DNA is TGCGCCAGCAGCCGGGGGTACGAGCAGTACTTC.

V usage is TRBV19 and J usage is TRBJ2-7; TRBD1 is a possible D gene (6 bases). The CDR3 runs to 12 residues. V dropped 9 bases and J dropped 9 bases, with 18 bases sitting between them. Germline CDR1 and CDR2: LNHDA and SQIVND (reference sequence). The chain's CDR3 is CASRGQGIGQYF. CDR3 bases: TGTGCCAGCCGGGGACAAGGAATAGGGCAGTACTTC.

This clone was seen only a few times. Other DNA sequences in the sample encode the same CDR3. This sequence joins TRBV5-6 and TRBJ2-5, with 7 bases lining up with TRBD1. V dropped 0 bases and J dropped 2; count of bases not matched to a gene: 1. The germline gives CDR1 SGHDT, CDR2 YYEEEE. This CDR3 is built from 14 residues. CDR3 DNA: TGTGCCAGCAGCTTGGGGGACAGTCAAGAGACCCAGTACTTC. Protein sequence: CASSLGDSQETQYF.

The gene calls are TRBV6-1 and TRBJ2-6; D not certain. The CDR3 is made up of 15 amino acids. CDR1 is MNHNS, CDR2 SASEGT, per germline. Trimming took 8 bases from V and 2 from J, leaving 13 bases between them. CDR3 nucleotide sequence: TGTGCCAGCGGGCAGGCGCTGACTGGGGCCAACGTCCTGACTTTC. Its translation is CASGQALTGANVLTF.

This chain links TRBV11-2 with TRBJ2-7, with 10 bases aligning to TRBD2. Germline V gene sequence: CDR1 SGHAT, CDR2 FQNNGV. The CDR3 is 17 residues long. The ends lost 5 bases at V and 0 bases at J; junction bases unmatched: 10. CDR3 amino acids: CASSRIAGGESSYEQYF. CDR3 nucleotide sequence: TGTGCCAGCAGCAGAATAGCGGGGGGTGAGAGCTCCTACGAGCAGTACTTC.

V gene TRBV11-2 combines with J gene TRBJ2-1; 7 nucleotides match TRBD1. The CDR3 spans 16 residues. Germline loops: CDR1 SGHAT, CDR2 FQNNGV. Unmatched junction bases numbered 5, after V lost 3 bases and J lost 0 bases. The CDR3 DNA reads as TGTGCCAGCAGCTTCCCCCGGGACAGCTCCTACAATGAGCAGTTCTTC. This codes for CASSFPRDSSYNEQFF.

This sequence joins TRBV2 and TRBJ2-1, with 7 bases identical to TRBD2. With V trimmed by 8 bases and J by 6 bases, 10 bases remained unmatched. The CDR3 covers 14 residues. From germline, CDR1 is SNHLY and CDR2 FYNNEI. CDR3 protein: CASARREFPNEQFF. DNA for the CDR3: TGTGCCAGCGCCAGGCGGGAGTTCCCCAATGAGCAGTTCTTC.